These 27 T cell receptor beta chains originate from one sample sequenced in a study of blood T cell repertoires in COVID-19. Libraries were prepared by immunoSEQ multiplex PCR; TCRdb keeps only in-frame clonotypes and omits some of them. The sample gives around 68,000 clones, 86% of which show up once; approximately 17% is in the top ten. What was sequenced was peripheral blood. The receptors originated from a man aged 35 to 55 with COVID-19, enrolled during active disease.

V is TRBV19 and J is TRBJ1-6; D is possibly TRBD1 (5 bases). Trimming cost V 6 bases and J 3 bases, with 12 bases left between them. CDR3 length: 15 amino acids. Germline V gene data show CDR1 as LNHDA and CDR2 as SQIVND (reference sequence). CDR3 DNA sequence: TGTGCCAGTAGCATCACAGACAGCTATAATTCACCCCTCCACTTT. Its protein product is CASSITDSYNSPLHF. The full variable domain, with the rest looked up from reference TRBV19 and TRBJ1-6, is DGGITQSPKYLFRKEGQNVTLSCEQNLNHDAMYWYRQDPGQGLRLIYYSQIVNDFQKGDIAEGYSVSREKKESFPLTVTSAQKNPTAFYLCASSITDSYNSPLHFGNGTRLTVT.

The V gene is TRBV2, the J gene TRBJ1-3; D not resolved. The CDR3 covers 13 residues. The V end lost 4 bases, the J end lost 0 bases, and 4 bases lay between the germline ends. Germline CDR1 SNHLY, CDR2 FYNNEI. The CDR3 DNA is TGTGCCAGCAGTGGAGTCTCTGGAAACACCATATATTTT. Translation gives CASSGVSGNTIYF.

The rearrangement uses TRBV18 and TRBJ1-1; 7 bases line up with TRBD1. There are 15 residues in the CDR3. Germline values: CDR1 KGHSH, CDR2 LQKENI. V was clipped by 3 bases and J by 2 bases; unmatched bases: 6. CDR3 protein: CASSPGTADNTEAFF. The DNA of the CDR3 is TGTGCCAGCTCACCCGGGACAGCCGATAACACTGAAGCTTTCTTT.

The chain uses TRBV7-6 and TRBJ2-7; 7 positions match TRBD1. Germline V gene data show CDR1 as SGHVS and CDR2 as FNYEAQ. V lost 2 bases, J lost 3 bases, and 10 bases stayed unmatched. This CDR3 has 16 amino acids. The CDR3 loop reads CASSLKAEQGIYEQYF. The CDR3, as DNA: TGTGCCAGCAGCTTAAAAGCTGAACAGGGGATCTACGAGCAGTACTTC.

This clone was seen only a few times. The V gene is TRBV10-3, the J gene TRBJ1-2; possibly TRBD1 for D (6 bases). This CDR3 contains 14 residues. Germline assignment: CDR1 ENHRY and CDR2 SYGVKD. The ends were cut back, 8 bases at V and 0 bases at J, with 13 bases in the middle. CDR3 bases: TGTGCCATCGGGACGGACAGCTCTAACTATGGCTACACCTTC. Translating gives CAIGTDSSNYGYTF.

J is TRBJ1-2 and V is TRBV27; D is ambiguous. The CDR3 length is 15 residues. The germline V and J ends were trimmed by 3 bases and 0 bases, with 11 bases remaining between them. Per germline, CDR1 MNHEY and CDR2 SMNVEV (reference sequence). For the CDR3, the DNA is TGTGCCAGCAGTTTGACATTTAAATCTAACTATGGCTACACCTTC. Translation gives CASSLTFKSNYGYTF.

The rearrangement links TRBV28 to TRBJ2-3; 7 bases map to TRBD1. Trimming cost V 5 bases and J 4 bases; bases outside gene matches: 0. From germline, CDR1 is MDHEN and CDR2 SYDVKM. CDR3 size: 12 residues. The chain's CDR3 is CASSTGADTQYF. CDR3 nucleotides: TGTGCCAGCAGTACAGGGGCAGATACGCAGTATTTT.

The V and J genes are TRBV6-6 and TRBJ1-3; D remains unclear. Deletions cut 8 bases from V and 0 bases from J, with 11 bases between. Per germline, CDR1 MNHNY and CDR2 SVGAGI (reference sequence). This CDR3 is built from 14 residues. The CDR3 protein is CASGVGSSGNTIYF. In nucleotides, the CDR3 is TGTGCCAGCGGAGTGGGGAGCTCTGGAAACACCATATATTTT.

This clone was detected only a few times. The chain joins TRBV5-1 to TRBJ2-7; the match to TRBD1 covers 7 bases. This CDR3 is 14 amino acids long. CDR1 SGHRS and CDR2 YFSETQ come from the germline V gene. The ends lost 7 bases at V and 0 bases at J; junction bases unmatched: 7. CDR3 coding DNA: TGCGCCAGCTCGACAGGGACCCCCTCCTACGAGCAGTACTTC. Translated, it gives CASSTGTPSYEQYF.

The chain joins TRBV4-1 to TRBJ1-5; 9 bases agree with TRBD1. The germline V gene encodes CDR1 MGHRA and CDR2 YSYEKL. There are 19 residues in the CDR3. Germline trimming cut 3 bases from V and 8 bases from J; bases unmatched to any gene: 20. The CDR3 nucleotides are TGCGCCAGCAGCCACCCCGACGATCTTTTGGGACAGGGCGAGAAGCCCCAGCATTTT. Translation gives CASSHPDDLLGQGEKPQHF.

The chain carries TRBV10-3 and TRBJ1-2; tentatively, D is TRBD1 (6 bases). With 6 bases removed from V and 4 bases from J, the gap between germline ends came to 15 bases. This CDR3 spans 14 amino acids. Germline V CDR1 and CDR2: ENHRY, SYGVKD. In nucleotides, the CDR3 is TGTGCCATCAGAAGAGGGGGTCTTGGCTATGGCTACACCTTC. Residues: CAIRRGGLGYGYTF.

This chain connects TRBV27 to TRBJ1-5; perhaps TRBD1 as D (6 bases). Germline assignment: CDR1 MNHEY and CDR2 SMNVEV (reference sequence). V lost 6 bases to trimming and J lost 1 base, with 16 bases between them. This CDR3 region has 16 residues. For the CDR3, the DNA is TGTGCCAGCAGGGTTACGGGGGGGGCCAGCAATCAGCCCCAGCATTTT. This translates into CASRVTGGASNQPQHF.

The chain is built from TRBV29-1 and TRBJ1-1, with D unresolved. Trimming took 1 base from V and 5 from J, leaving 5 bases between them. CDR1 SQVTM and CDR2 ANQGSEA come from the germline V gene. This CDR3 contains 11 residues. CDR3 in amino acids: CSVEGGTEAFF. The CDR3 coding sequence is TGCAGCGTTGAAGGAGGGACTGAAGCTTTCTTT.

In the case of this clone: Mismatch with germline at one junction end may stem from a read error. The DNA for the CDR3 is TGTGCCAGCAGCTTCCAGGCGCACCAAGGGACCCAGTACTTC. Protein sequence: CASSFQAHQGTQYF. V and J are TRBV11-2 and TRBJ2-5; D gene uncertain. This CDR3 is 14 amino acids long. Germline loops: CDR1 SGHAT, CDR2 FQNNGV.

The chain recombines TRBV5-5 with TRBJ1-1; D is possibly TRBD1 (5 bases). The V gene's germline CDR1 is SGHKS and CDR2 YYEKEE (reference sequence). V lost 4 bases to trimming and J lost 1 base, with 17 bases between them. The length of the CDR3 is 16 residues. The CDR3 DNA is TGTGCCAGCAGCGTGAGCGGGGCTTTACGGAACACTGAAGCTTTCTTT. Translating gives CASSVSGALRNTEAFF.

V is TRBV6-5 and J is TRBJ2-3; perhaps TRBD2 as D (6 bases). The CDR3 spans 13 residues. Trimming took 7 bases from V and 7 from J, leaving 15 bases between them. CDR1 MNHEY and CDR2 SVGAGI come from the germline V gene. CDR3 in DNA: TGTGCCAGCAACGAGTATGGGGGGAATACGCAGTATTTT. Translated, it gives CASNEYGGNTQYF.

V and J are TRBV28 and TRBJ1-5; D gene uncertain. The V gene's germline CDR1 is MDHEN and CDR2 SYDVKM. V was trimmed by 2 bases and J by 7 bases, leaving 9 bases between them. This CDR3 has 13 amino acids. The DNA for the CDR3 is TGTGCCAGCAGTTTAGGCGGATGGCAGCCCCAGCATTTT. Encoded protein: CASSLGGWQPQHF.

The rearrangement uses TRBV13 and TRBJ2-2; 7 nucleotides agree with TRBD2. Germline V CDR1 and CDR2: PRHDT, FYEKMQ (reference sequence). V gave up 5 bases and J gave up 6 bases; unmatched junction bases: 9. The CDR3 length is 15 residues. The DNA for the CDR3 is TGTGCCAGCAGCCACCGGGACTATCTATCCGGGGAGCTGTTTTTT. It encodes CASSHRDYLSGELFF.

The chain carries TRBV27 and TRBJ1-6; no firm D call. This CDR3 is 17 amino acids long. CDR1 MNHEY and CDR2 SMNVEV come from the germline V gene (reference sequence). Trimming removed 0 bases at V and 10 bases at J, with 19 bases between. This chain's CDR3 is CASSLSAVGWEESPLHF. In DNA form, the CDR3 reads TGTGCCAGCAGTTTATCAGCGGTGGGGTGGGAAGAATCACCCCTCCACTTT.

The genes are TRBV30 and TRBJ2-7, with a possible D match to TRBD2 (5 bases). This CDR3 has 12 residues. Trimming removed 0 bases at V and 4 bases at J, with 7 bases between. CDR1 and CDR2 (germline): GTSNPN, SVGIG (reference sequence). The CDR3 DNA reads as TGTGCCTGGAGTGTAGGCGGGTACGAGCAGTACTTC. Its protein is CAWSVGGYEQYF.

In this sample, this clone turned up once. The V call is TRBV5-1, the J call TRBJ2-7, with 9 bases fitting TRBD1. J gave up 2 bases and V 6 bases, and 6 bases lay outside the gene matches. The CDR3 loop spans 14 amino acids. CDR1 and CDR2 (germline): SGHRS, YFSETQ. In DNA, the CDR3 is TGCGCCAGCAATTACGGGACAGGGCCCTACGAGCAGTACTTC. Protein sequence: CASNYGTGPYEQYF.

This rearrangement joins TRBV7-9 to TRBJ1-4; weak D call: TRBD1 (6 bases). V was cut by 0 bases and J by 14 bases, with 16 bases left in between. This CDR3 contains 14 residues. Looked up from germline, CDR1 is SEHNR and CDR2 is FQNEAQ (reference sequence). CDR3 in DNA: TGTGCCAGCAGCTTAGCGCCTACAGGGATTGGGCTGTTTTTT. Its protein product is CASSLAPTGIGLFF.

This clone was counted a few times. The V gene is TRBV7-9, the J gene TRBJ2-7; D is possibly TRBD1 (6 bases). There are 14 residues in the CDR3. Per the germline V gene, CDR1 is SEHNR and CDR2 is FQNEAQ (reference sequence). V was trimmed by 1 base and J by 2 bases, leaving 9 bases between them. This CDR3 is CASSLGTEPYEQYF. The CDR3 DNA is TGTGCCAGCAGCTTAGGGACAGAGCCCTACGAGCAGTACTTC.

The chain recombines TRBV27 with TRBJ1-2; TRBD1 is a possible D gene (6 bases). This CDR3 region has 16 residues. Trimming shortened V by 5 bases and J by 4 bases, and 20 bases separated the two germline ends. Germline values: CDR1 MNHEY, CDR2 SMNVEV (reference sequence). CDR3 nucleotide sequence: TGTGCCAGCAGTCCCGATCCTTTACAGGGTTTCTATGGCTACACCTTC. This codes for CASSPDPLQGFYGYTF.

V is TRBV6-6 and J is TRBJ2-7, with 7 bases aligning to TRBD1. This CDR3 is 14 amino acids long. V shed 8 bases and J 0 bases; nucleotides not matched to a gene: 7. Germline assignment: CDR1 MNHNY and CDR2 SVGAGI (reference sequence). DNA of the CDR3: TGTGCCAGCCGGCTGGGACAGTCCTCCTACGAGCAGTACTTC. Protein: CASRLGQSSYEQYF.

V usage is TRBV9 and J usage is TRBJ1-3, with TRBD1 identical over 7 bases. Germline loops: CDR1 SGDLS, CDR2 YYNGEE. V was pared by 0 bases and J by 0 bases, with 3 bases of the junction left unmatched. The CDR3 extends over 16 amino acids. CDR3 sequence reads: CASSVGDSRSGNTIYF. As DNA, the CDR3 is TGTGCCAGCAGCGTAGGGGACAGCCGCTCTGGAAACACCATATATTTT. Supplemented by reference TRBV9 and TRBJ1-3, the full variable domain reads DSGVTQTPKHLITATGQRVTLRCSPRSGDLSVYWYQQSLDQGLQFLIQYYNGEERAKGNILERFSAQQFPDLHSELNLSSLELGDSALYFCASSVGDSRSGNTIYFGEGSWLTVV.

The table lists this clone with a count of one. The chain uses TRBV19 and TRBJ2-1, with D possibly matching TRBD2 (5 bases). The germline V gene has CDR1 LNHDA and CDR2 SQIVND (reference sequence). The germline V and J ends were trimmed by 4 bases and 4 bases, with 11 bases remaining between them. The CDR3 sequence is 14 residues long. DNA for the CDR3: TGTGCCAGTAGTACAATACTAGGGTACAATGAGCAGTTCTTC. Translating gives CASSTILGYNEQFF.